This T cell receptor (beta chain) appears in the sequencing data of a study of T-cell memory formation after mild COVID-19. Study-wide results and caveats: Clones shrinking between day 15 and 85 showed a balanced CD4/CD8 split, and those that grew later tilted toward CD4+. Confirmation of SARS-CoV-2 specificity was lacking for second-wave clones peaking day 37.

The CDR3 runs to 18 residues. Trimming removed 0 bases at V and 0 bases at J, with 15 bases between. The germline V gene encodes CDR1 MNHEY and CDR2 SVGEGT. Via MiXCR, TCRdb re-called the 5' RACE reads, giving one row per CDR3 protein. The repertoire has around 130,000 distinct CDR3 sequences, about 6% of them found once; the top ten carry under 2.5%. Remarks on this clonotype: The antigen remains undetermined.

This sequence was found in an adult woman who had mild COVID-19 (a few samples of this study predate the infection). Cell type and time point are not known. The J gene is TRBJ2-1, the V gene TRBV6-2 or TRBV6-3, with D unclear. Sequenced input: PBMCs or a T cell subset sorted from them (not recorded which). CDR3 residues: CASSYSTPRSFSYNEQFF. DNA for the CDR3: TGTGCCAGCAGTTACTCGACACCCCGGAGTTTCTCCTACAATGAGCAGTTCTTC.